This T cell receptor beta chain was recorded in a study of T cell responses to AZD1222 COVID-19 vaccine. General observations from the study: The reported proportion of spike-specific TCRs targeting unmutated variant regions was nearly half. Among the donors, most were white British and more were female, and clonal diversity was possibly underestimated. Spike-specific TCR depth and breadth grew after two AZD1222 doses.

As for this clone: Its specificity is not known.

Here immunoSEQ multiplex PCR was the method, and the copy in TCRdb shows in-frame clones only, minus some. This table holds over 100,000 clones, around nine tenths found once. Germline V gene lookup returns CDR1 SGHRS and CDR2 YFSETQ. The CDR3 extends over 15 amino acids. V lost 1 base and J lost 8, with 16 bases in between. This material consisted of peripheral blood, taken on day 0 of AZD1222 vaccination. The sequence derives from an adult in good health. This chain uses TRBV5-1 with TRBJ2-4, with a tentative D call TRBD2 (7 bases). The CDR3 DNA is TGCGCCAGCAGCTTGAGGGGTGCGGGGGCGGACATTCAGTACTTC. It yields the protein CASSLRGAGADIQYF.